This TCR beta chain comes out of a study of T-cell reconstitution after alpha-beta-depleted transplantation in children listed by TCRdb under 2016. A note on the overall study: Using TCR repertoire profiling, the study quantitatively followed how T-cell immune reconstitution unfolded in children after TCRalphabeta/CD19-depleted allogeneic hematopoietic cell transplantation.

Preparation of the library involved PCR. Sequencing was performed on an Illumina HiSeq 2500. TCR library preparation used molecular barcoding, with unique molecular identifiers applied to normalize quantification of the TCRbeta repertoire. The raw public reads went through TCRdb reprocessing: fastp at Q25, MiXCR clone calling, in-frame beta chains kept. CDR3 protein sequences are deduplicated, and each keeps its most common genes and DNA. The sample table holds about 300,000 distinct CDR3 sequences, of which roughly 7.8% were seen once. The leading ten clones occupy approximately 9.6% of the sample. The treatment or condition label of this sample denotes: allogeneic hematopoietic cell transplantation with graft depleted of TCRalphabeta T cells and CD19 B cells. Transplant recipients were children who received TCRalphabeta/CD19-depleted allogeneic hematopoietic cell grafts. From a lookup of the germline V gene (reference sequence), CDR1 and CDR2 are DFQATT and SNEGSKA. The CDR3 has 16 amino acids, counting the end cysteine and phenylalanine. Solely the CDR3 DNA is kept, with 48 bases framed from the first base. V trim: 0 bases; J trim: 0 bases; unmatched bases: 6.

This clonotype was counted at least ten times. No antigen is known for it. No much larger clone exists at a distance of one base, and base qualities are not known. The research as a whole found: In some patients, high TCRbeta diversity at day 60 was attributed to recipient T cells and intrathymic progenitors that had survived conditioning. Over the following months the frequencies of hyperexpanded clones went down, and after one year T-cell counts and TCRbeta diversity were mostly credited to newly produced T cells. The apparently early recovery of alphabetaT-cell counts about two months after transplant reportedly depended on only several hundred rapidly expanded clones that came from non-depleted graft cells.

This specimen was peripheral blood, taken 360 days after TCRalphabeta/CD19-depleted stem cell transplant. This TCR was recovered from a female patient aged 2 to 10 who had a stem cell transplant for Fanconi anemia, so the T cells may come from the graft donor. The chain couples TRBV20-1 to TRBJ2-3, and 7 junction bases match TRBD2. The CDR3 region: CSARDRLAASTDTQYF. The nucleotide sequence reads TGCAGTGCTAGAGATCGCCTAGCGGCTAGCACAGATACGCAGTATTTT.